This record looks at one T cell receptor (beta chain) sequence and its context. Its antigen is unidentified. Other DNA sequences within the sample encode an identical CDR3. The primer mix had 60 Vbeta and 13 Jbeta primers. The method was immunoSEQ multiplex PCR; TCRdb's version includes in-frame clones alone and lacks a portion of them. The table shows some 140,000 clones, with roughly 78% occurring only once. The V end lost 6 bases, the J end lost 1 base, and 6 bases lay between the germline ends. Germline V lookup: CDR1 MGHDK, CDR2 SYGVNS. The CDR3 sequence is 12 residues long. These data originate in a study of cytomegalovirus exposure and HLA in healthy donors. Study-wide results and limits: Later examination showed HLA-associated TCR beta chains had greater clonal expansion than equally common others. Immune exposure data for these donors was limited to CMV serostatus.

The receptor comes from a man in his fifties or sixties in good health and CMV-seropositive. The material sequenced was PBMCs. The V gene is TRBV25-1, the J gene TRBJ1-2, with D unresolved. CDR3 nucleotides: TGTGCCAGCAGAGAGGTTAACTATGGCTACACCTTC. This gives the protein CASREVNYGYTF.